This is a list of T cell receptor beta chains from one sample in a study of shared clonotypes between healthy human individuals. TCRdb's table, derived via immunoSEQ multiplex PCR, lists solely in-frame clones and lacks some. The sample records roughly 2 million clones, 95% being singletons. The specimen was naive CD4+ T cells sorted from blood. The receptors were gathered from a man between 18 and 29 years old in good health. CDR3s include the opening cysteine and the closing phenylalanine or tryptophan. The order of the fields is J gene, V gene, CDR3 protein.

TRBJ1-4,TRBV6-5,CASSYGGGNEKLFF
TRBJ1-6,TRBV19,CASSKRPLGSPLHF
TRBJ1-4,TRBV6-6,CASHRDLNEKLFF
TRBJ1-5,TRBV27,CASSLGGVEQPQHF
TRBJ2-7,TRBV5-1,CASSLRSVSSGNLPHYEQYF
TRBJ2-1,TRBV10-3,CAIRGKSSYNEQFF
TRBJ2-1,TRBV11-2,CASSWDTLYNEQFF
TRBJ1-5,TRBV4-3,CASSQGGLSGQPQHF
TRBJ1-6,TRBV11-2,CASSLMTNNSPLHF
TRBJ1-2,TRBV7-9,CASSPTLYGYTF
TRBJ1-3,TRBV19,CASSATFGNTIYF
TRBJ2-1,TRBV2,CASSALASWQFF
TRBJ2-7,TRBV7-9,CASSSRAVDYEQYF
TRBJ2-1,TRBV10-3,CASATGVNEQFF
TRBJ1-6,TRBV5-1,CASSPGQNYNSPLHF
TRBJ1-1,TRBV5-4,CASSPGGQGQAFF
TRBJ1-6,TRBV6-6,CASNERVLGHNSPLHF
TRBJ2-5,TRBV7-3,CASSSTGRRQETQYF